The 25 T cell receptor beta chains presented below share a single source sample, sequenced in a study of siplizumab effects on memory and regulatory T cells. Libraries were prepared by immunoSEQ multiplex PCR; TCRdb keeps only in-frame clonotypes and omits some of them. The sample yields 70,000 to 95,000 clones, approximately 96% seen once. The sample taken for sequencing was naive CD4+ T cells sorted from blood. These receptors all stem from a human donor in good health.

V gene TRBV9 combines with J gene TRBJ2-5; 12 nucleotides agree with TRBD2. In germline, CDR1 is SGDLS, CDR2 YYNGEE. The J segment lost 5 bases and the V segment lost 4 bases, leaving 12 bases of the junction unmatched. The CDR3 totals 17 residues. CDR3 sequence reads: CASSPMPLAGGLETQYF. In nucleotides, the CDR3 is TGTGCCAGCAGCCCGATGCCGCTAGCGGGGGGGCTGGAGACCCAGTACTTC. Looking up the rest from reference TRBV9 and TRBJ2-5 gives the full variable domain: DSGVTQTPKHLITATGQRVTLRCSPRSGDLSVYWYQQSLDQGLQFLIQYYNGEERAKGNILERFSAQQFPDLHSELNLSSLELGDSALYFCASSPMPLAGGLETQYFGPGTRLLVL.

The chain combines TRBV6-4 with TRBJ1-1; D is perhaps TRBD1 (5 bases). The CDR3 spans 14 residues. Germline V gives CDR1 MRHNA, CDR2 SNTAGT. Trimming stripped 6 bases from V and 6 bases from J, with 17 bases between. In nucleotides, the CDR3 is TGTGCCAGCAGACTAAACACCCAAGGGGCTGAAGCTTTCTTT. Encoded protein: CASRLNTQGAEAFF.

The rearrangement links TRBV10-1 to TRBJ1-1; D is undetermined. The CDR3 contains 17 residues. Germline lookup yields CDR1 WNHNN and CDR2 SYGVQD (reference sequence). With 4 bases removed from V and 1 base from J, the gap between germline ends came to 19 bases. CDR3 nucleotides: TGCGCCAGCAGTGGCCCGACGTGCGGTCTTAGGAACACTGAAGCTTTCTTT. Amino acids: CASSGPTCGLRNTEAFF.

This chain joins TRBV6-1 and TRBJ1-6; D might be TRBD1 (6 bases). The CDR3 is 14 amino acids. Trimming took off 6 bases at V and 7 bases at J, with 13 bases between the two ends. Germline-derived CDR1 and CDR2 are MNHNS and SASEGT. The CDR3 DNA reads as TGTGCCAGCAGGTGGGGGGCGTTAAATTCACCCCTCCACTTT. It codes for CASRWGALNSPLHF.

The rearrangement uses TRBV6-6 and TRBJ2-7; 7 bases align to TRBD2. CDR1 and CDR2 (germline): MNHNY, SVGAGI (reference sequence). Losses at the gene ends were 0 bases for V and 2 bases for J; bases not matched to a gene: 7. The CDR3 has 16 amino acids. The DNA for the CDR3 is TGTGCCAGCAGTTACTCGGGCGGGGGATCCCCCTACGAGCAGTACTTC. Translated: CASSYSGGGSPYEQYF.

This chain links TRBV5-1 with TRBJ2-7, with 8 bases aligning to TRBD1. Germline CDR1 is SGHRS and CDR2 is YFSETQ. V was pared by 0 bases and J by 5 bases, with 10 bases of the junction left unmatched. The CDR3 extends over 16 amino acids. This CDR3 reads CASSLVPGQVSDEQYF. CDR3 sequence (DNA): TGCGCCAGCAGCTTGGTCCCGGGACAGGTATCCGACGAGCAGTACTTC.

The rearrangement joins TRBV18 to TRBJ1-4, with 7 bases that match TRBD1. J lost 1 base, V lost 3 bases, and 8 bases had no gene match. This CDR3 spans 17 amino acids. The germline gives CDR1 KGHSH, CDR2 LQKENI. The CDR3 bases are TGTGCCAGCTCACCGGATCAACAGGGGCGAACTAATGAAAAACTGTTTTTT. Its protein is CASSPDQQGRTNEKLFF. The whole variable domain, filled in from reference TRBV18 and TRBJ1-4, reads NAGVMQNPRHLVRRRGQEARLRCSPMKGHSHVYWYRQLPEEGLKFMVYLQKENIIDESGMPKERFSAEFPKEGPSILRIQQVVRGDSAAYFCASSPDQQGRTNEKLFFGSGTQLSVL.

Comments on this clone: One junction end disagrees with the germline gene, perhaps due to a read error. This chain connects TRBV4-3 to TRBJ2-3; no definite D call. The CDR3 spans 14 residues. CDR1 is LGHNA and CDR2 is YSLEER in the germline V gene. As DNA, the CDR3 is TGCGCCAGCAGTCAAGGCGGAGTACCAGATACGCAGTATTTT. Its protein product is CASSQGGVPDTQYF.

This clone was observed once. CDR3 sequence reads: CASHSGEKLFF. The DNA of the CDR3 is TGTGCCAGTCACTCCGGTGAAAAACTGTTTTTT. The gene calls are TRBV6-5 and TRBJ1-4; no clear D gene. This CDR3 comprises 11 residues. Germline CDR1 is MNHEY and CDR2 is SVGAGI. V lost 9 bases, J lost 7 bases, and 9 bases lay in between.

This clone was seen once. J is TRBJ1-5 and V is TRBV7-9, with a possible D match to TRBD1 (5 bases). Per germline, CDR1 SEHNR and CDR2 FQNEAQ (reference sequence). Trimming took 8 bases from V and 2 from J, leaving 13 bases between them. The CDR3 extends over 14 amino acids. The CDR3 bases are TGTGCCAGCGGGGGGGGTGGAGGCAATCAGCCCCAGCATTTT. The encoded protein is CASGGGGGNQPQHF.

The gene calls are TRBV7-2 and TRBJ2-3; TRBD2 aligns across 14 bases. The ends lost 5 bases at V and 6 bases at J; junction bases unmatched: 10. CDR3 length equals 17 residues. Germline V gene data show CDR1 as SGHTA and CDR2 as FQGNSA. Written as DNA, the CDR3 is TGTGCCAGCAGCCCACCAGGACTAGCGGGGGGCTTGGATACGCAGTATTTT. Translation: CASSPPGLAGGLDTQYF.

The gene calls are TRBV7-4 and TRBJ1-1, with D uncertain. The CDR3 runs to 15 residues. The germline V gene encodes CDR1 SGHVT and CDR2 SQSDAQ. Trimming took 3 bases from V and 2 from J, leaving 13 bases between them. CDR3 coding DNA: TGTGCCAGCAGCTTGGGTCTTTTCCCCAACACTGAAGCTTTCTTT. Translation gives CASSLGLFPNTEAFF. Full variable domain (outside the CDR3, taken from reference TRBV7-4 and TRBJ1-1): GAGVSQSPRYKVAKRGRDVALRCDSISGHVTLYWYRQTLGQGSEVLTYSQSDAQRDKSGRPSGRFSAERPERSVSTLKIQRTEQGDSAVYLCASSLGLFPNTEAFFGQGTRLTVV.

The genes are TRBV9 and TRBJ2-2; D remains ambiguous. This CDR3 has 14 residues. Per the germline V gene, CDR1 is SGDLS and CDR2 is YYNGEE. Trimming removed 0 bases from V and 6 bases from J, with 9 bases in between. CDR3 loop: CASSVVRASGELFF. In nucleotides, the CDR3 is TGTGCCAGCAGCGTAGTAAGGGCTTCCGGGGAGCTGTTTTTT.

J is TRBJ2-7 and V is TRBV10-1, with 9 bases lining up with TRBD1. Germline V CDR1 and CDR2: WNHNN, SYGVQD (reference sequence). Trimming took 8 bases from V and 2 from J; bases not matched to a gene: 19. This CDR3 has 18 amino acids. The chain's CDR3 is CASLSQGAGGGRAYEQYF. The CDR3, as DNA: TGCGCCAGCTTATCACAGGGGGCTGGGGGTGGAAGAGCCTACGAGCAGTACTTC.

The rearrangement links TRBV11-3 to TRBJ2-3; D remains ambiguous. Germline V gives CDR1 SGHNT, CDR2 YENEEA. The CDR3 has 16 amino acids. V was shortened by 0 bases and J by 2 bases, with 12 bases between the two germline ends. The CDR3 here is CASSLDSGSNTDTQYF. Written as DNA, the CDR3 is TGTGCCAGCAGCTTAGATAGTGGAAGCAACACAGATACGCAGTATTTT.

The chain has TRBV7-9 and TRBJ1-1; no reliable D call. CDR3 length: 16 residues. Trimming pared 5 bases from V and 5 bases from J, leaving 21 bases between. CDR1 and CDR2 (germline): SEHNR, FQNEAQ (reference sequence). The CDR3: CASSPGGERSVTEAFF. For the CDR3, the DNA is TGTGCCAGCAGCCCCGGCGGGGAACGTAGTGTGACTGAAGCTTTCTTT.

The chain couples TRBV15 to TRBJ2-2; D gene unclear. The CDR3 consists of 11 residues. Looked up from germline, CDR1 is LNHNV and CDR2 is YYDKDF (reference sequence). The V gene lost 4 bases and the J gene lost 6 bases, with 3 bases spanning the gap. This CDR3 is CATSKAGELFF. CDR3 nucleotides: TGTGCCACCAGCAAGGCCGGGGAGCTGTTTTTT.

V gene TRBV6-6 combines with J gene TRBJ2-1; a weak D match, TRBD2 (5 bases). V gave up 3 bases and J gave up 10 bases, with 10 bases separating them. CDR3 length: 12 amino acids. The germline gives CDR1 MNHNY, CDR2 SVGAGI (reference sequence). The CDR3 reads CASSYRLYEQFF. CDR3 nucleotide sequence: TGTGCCAGCAGTTATCGACTATACGAGCAGTTCTTC.

This chain links TRBV30 with TRBJ2-7, with unresolved D. V shed 1 base and J shed 1 base, with 8 bases lying between them. This CDR3 is built from 13 residues. Per the germline V gene, CDR1 is GTSNPN and CDR2 is SVGIG (reference sequence). This CDR3 is CAWSGRQSYEQYF. The CDR3 DNA reads TGTGCCTGGAGTGGTCGTCAGTCCTACGAGCAGTACTTC.

The J gene is TRBJ1-1, the V gene TRBV7-2, with unresolved D. V dropped 2 bases and J dropped 3 bases, with 13 bases sitting between them. The CDR3 loop spans 15 amino acids. In germline, CDR1 is SGHTA, CDR2 FQGNSA. The CDR3 region has the DNA TGTGCCAGCAGCTTATCCGGCCGGGGATACACTGAAGCTTTCTTT. It yields the protein CASSLSGRGYTEAFF.

This chain connects TRBV27 to TRBJ1-2; 10 bases are shared with TRBD1. The CDR3 covers 14 residues. The V and J ends lost 6 bases and 7 bases, in that order; junction bases with no gene match: 8. Per the germline V gene, CDR1 is MNHEY and CDR2 is SMNVEV (reference sequence). In DNA form, the CDR3 reads TGTGCCAGCAGACCGAGACAGGGGGCGGGTGGCTACACCTTC. Its translation: CASRPRQGAGGYTF.

The chain has TRBV5-1 and TRBJ1-6, with D hard to call. V dropped 0 bases and J dropped 9 bases, with 13 bases sitting between them. Per the germline V gene, CDR1 is SGHRS and CDR2 is YFSETQ. The CDR3 runs 15 residues. The CDR3 coding sequence is TGCGCCAGCAGCTTGGATGGGAACCCTTTTTCACCCCTCCACTTT. Translated: CASSLDGNPFSPLHF.

This clone was detected only once. The rearrangement links TRBV6-4 to TRBJ2-1, with D possibly TRBD1 on 6 matching bases. This CDR3 has 16 residues. From germline, CDR1 is MRHNA and CDR2 SNTAGT. V lost 4 bases, J lost 0 bases, and 13 bases lay in between. As DNA, the CDR3 is TGTGCCAGCAGTGGAGTACAGGGAAGCTCCTACAATGAGCAGTTCTTC. Translated: CASSGVQGSSYNEQFF.

The rearrangement uses TRBV7-3 and TRBJ2-3; D call uncertain. The ends were cut back, 5 bases at V and 2 bases at J, with 8 bases in the middle. The germline V gene has CDR1 SGHTA and CDR2 FQGTGA. CDR3 length: 13 amino acids. The CDR3 DNA sequence: TGTGCCAGCAGCCGTTTGATCACAGATACGCAGTATTTT. This codes for CASSRLITDTQYF.

The rearrangement joins TRBV6-5 to TRBJ2-7; TRBD2 might be the D (6 bases). The V and J ends lost 7 bases and 5 bases respectively, with 9 bases between them. The CDR3 extends over 11 amino acids. Germline CDR1 and CDR2: MNHEY and SVGAGI. The CDR3 coding sequence is TGTGCCAGCACAGGGAGGAACGAGCAGTACTTC. Its translation: CASTGRNEQYF.